One sample yielded the 24 T cell receptor beta chains listed below, sequenced in a study of T-cell reconstitution after alpha-beta-depleted transplantation in children. The library targeted TCRbeta and was prepared with unique molecular identifiers. TCRdb itself ran the PCR reads through MiXCR, one entry per CDR3 protein. The table has around 200,000 distinct CDR3 sequences, approximately 6.6% seen once. The starting material was PBMCs from the stem cell graft donor, obtained from the stem cell graft. All receptors derive from a human donor who donated a stem cell graft to a child with Wiskott-Aldrich syndrome.

Ten or more counts support this clonotype. The J gene is TRBJ2-7, the V gene TRBV5-1, with 11 bases that match TRBD2. The junction had 3 bases not matched to a gene; V was cut back by 4 bases and J by 0 bases. The CDR3 totals 15 residues. The germline V gene has CDR1 SGHRS and CDR2 YFSETQ. CDR3 sequence reads: CASSVTSGNSYEQYF. The CDR3 coding sequence is TGCGCCAGCAGCGTGACTAGCGGGAACTCCTACGAGCAGTACTTC.

This clonotype was recorded many times. This rearrangement joins TRBV24-1 to TRBJ2-1; 8 bases are a match to TRBD2. The germline V gene has CDR1 KGHDR and CDR2 SFDVKD. CDR3 length equals 15 residues. V lost 7 bases, J lost 6 bases, and 10 bases stayed unmatched. This chain's CDR3 is CATSSSGRVGNEQFF. The CDR3 DNA sequence: TGTGCCACCAGCTCGAGCGGGAGAGTAGGCAATGAGCAGTTCTTC.

This clonotype showed up many times. The rearrangement uses TRBV6-2 or TRBV6-3 and TRBJ1-2, with 7 bases matching TRBD1. This CDR3 contains 13 residues. The V segment lost 11 bases and the J segment 4 bases; nucleotides outside the gene matches: 10. From germline, CDR1 is MNHEY and CDR2 SVGEGT. The CDR3 loop is CACYDRAFYGYTF. As DNA, the CDR3 is TGTGCCTGCTACGACAGGGCCTTCTATGGCTACACCTTC.

The V call is TRBV14, the J call TRBJ1-1; D remains unclear. V lost 4 bases, J lost 0 bases, and 9 bases lay in between. The CDR3 has 14 residues. Germline CDR1 and CDR2: SGHDN and FVKESK. CDR3: CASSRQAMNTEAFF. In nucleotides, the CDR3 is TGTGCCAGCAGCCGGCAGGCTATGAACACTGAAGCTTTCTTT. Full variable domain (missing parts from reference TRBV14 and TRBJ1-1): EAGVTQFPSHSVIEKGQTVTLRCDPISGHDNLYWYRRVMGKEIKFLLHFVKESKQDESGMPNNRFLAERTGGTYSTLKVQPAELEDSGVYFCASSRQAMNTEAFFGQGTRLTVV.

There are many counts of this clonotype. The genes are TRBV5-1 and TRBJ2-7, with 10 bases identical to TRBD1. With 4 bases clipped from V and 5 bases from J, the junction kept 15 bases outside the gene matches. Germline V CDR1 and CDR2: SGHRS, YFSETQ. There are 17 residues in the CDR3. This CDR3 reads CASSPDVAGQGEDEQYF. CDR3 DNA: TGCGCCAGCAGCCCTGACGTAGCCGGACAGGGGGAGGACGAGCAGTACTTC.

Ten or more counts support this clonotype. The CDR3 reads CATQRGFQYGYTF. The CDR3 region has the DNA TGTGCCACCCAAAGGGGGTTTCAATATGGCTACACCTTC. V gene TRBV15 combines with J gene TRBJ1-2; D perhaps matches TRBD1 (6 bases). V gave up 8 bases and J gave up 5 bases, with 15 bases separating them. The length of the CDR3 is 13 residues. Germline assignment: CDR1 LNHNV and CDR2 YYDKDF (reference sequence).

The table lists this clonotype with many counts. The chain combines TRBV20-1 with TRBJ2-5, with D tentatively TRBD2 (6 bases). CDR1 is DFQATT and CDR2 is SNEGSKA in the germline V gene (reference sequence). The V gene lost 5 bases and the J gene lost 2 bases, with 9 bases spanning the gap. CDR3 length: 12 residues. As DNA, the CDR3 is TGCAGTGCTCACGGGAGTCAAGAGACCCAGTACTTC. As protein: CSAHGSQETQYF.

This clonotype was found many times. The chain carries TRBV15 and TRBJ2-1, with TRBD1 as a possible D gene (5 bases). Germline lookup yields CDR1 LNHNV and CDR2 YYDKDF (reference sequence). There are 16 residues in the CDR3. The germline V and J ends were trimmed by 3 bases and 7 bases, with 19 bases remaining between them. CDR3 DNA sequence: TGTGCCACCAGCAGCCCCAGGGAACCTTACCATAATGAGCAGTTCTTC. Its translation is CATSSPREPYHNEQFF.

This clonotype was seen a few times. This chain's CDR3 is CASSLGGGADGYTF. In DNA form, the CDR3 reads TGTGCCAGCAGCCTCGGTGGGGGCGCGGATGGCTACACCTTC. The chain uses TRBV7-2 and TRBJ1-2; D perhaps matches TRBD1 (6 bases). Germline CDR1 and CDR2: SGHTA and FQGNSA. The CDR3 covers 14 residues. The V gene lost 5 bases and the J gene lost 6 bases, with 16 bases spanning the gap.

This clonotype was counted many times. The CDR3 reads CASSQVFSRFYEQYF. As DNA, the CDR3 is TGTGCCAGCAGCCAAGTTTTTTCCCGTTTCTACGAGCAGTACTTC. The V call is TRBV3-1, the J call TRBJ2-7; D unresolved. The V and J ends lost 1 base and 3 bases respectively, with 13 bases between them. CDR3 length: 15 amino acids. Germline assignment: CDR1 LGHDT and CDR2 YNNKEL (reference sequence).

This rearrangement joins TRBV5-6 to TRBJ1-1, with TRBD1 as a possible D gene (5 bases). In germline, CDR1 is SGHDT, CDR2 YYEEEE. The length of the CDR3 is 18 residues. The V gene lost 0 bases and the J gene lost 8 bases, with 26 bases spanning the gap. This chain's CDR3 is CASSLVLGGVGELVEAFF. CDR3 sequence (DNA): TGTGCCAGCAGCTTGGTTTTGGGTGGGGTAGGGGAACTAGTGGAAGCTTTCTTT.

This clonotype has at least ten counts. The chain carries TRBV4-1 and TRBJ2-3, with unresolved D. The CDR3 runs 18 residues. Germline lookup yields CDR1 MGHRA and CDR2 YSYEKL. V was pared by 0 bases and J by 0 bases, with 16 bases between. Here the CDR3 reads CASSQEARALKSTDTQYF. The CDR3 DNA reads TGCGCCAGCAGCCAAGAGGCCCGGGCCTTAAAAAGCACAGATACGCAGTATTTT.

This chain uses TRBV30 with TRBJ2-7; 7 bases agree with TRBD1. Germline CDR1 is GTSNPN and CDR2 is SVGIG (reference sequence). The CDR3 sequence is 14 residues long. Unmatched junction bases numbered 7, after V lost 3 bases and J lost 2 bases. The CDR3 sequence: CAWRGDSYTYEQYF. DNA for the CDR3: TGTGCCTGGAGAGGGGACAGTTACACCTACGAGCAGTACTTC.

This clonotype has more than one count but fewer than ten. The chain employs TRBV5-1 and TRBJ2-2; a weak D match, TRBD1 (6 bases). Germline CDR1 SGHRS, CDR2 YFSETQ. Trimming pared 3 bases from V and 5 bases from J, leaving 14 bases between. This CDR3 has 15 amino acids. The CDR3 DNA follows: TGCGCCAGCAGCTATAACCCACAGGGTACCGGGGAGCTGTTTTTT. Its protein product is CASSYNPQGTGELFF. The full variable domain, completed using reference TRBV5-1 and TRBJ2-2, is KAGVTQTPRYLIKTRGQQVTLSCSPISGHRSVSWYQQTPGQGLQFLFEYFSETQRNKGNFPGRFSGRQFSNSRSEMNVSTLELGDSALYLCASSYNPQGTGELFFGEGSRLTVL.

This clonotype was observed many times. The genes are TRBV19 and TRBJ2-1; D unresolved. V lost 0 bases and J 0 bases, leaving 12 bases between the germline ends. The CDR3 length is 17 residues. Germline V gene sequence: CDR1 LNHDA, CDR2 SQIVND (reference sequence). CDR3 protein: CASSIESYLYSYNEQFF. The CDR3 DNA reads TGTGCCAGTAGTATAGAGTCTTATCTCTACTCCTACAATGAGCAGTTCTTC.

The chain carries TRBV6-1 and TRBJ2-6, with 8 bases fitting TRBD2. V shed 2 bases and J 0 bases; nucleotides not matched to a gene: 9. Germline V gene lookup returns CDR1 MNHNS and CDR2 SASEGT. The CDR3 has 19 amino acids. The CDR3 nucleotides read TGTGCCAGCAGTGAACGTAGCGGGAATATTTTCTCTGGGGCCAACGTCCTGACTTTC. It specifies CASSERSGNIFSGANVLTF.

This clonotype has at least ten counts. The chain employs TRBV29-1 and TRBJ2-1, with TRBD1 matching over 7 bases. The ends lost 5 bases at V and 5 bases at J; junction bases unmatched: 27. The CDR3 loop spans 20 amino acids. Germline V CDR1 and CDR2: SQVTM, ANQGSEA. CDR3 in amino acids: CSVQGYTGVEQGWIHNEQFF. The CDR3 DNA is TGCAGCGTTCAGGGGTACACAGGGGTCGAACAAGGGTGGATCCACAATGAGCAGTTCTTC.

This clonotype was recorded at least ten times. This rearrangement joins TRBV5-1 to TRBJ2-5; 9 nucleotides line up with TRBD1. The CDR3 loop spans 14 amino acids. Germline trimming cut 4 bases from V and 4 bases from J; bases unmatched to any gene: 5. The germline CDR1 and CDR2 sequences are SGHRS and YFSETQ. The CDR3 loop reads CASSDKQGAETQYF. The CDR3 nucleotides are TGCGCCAGCAGCGATAAACAGGGGGCAGAGACCCAGTACTTC.

This clonotype appeared many times. The chain couples TRBV12-3 or TRBV12-4 to TRBJ2-3; 7 bases map to TRBD1. The V and J ends lost 8 bases and 6 bases, in that order; junction bases with no gene match: 8. The CDR3 covers 13 residues. The CDR3 bases are TGTGCCAGCCTGGGACAGCCCGGGGATACGCAGTATTTT. Its translation: CASLGQPGDTQYF.

The table lists this clonotype with many counts. The CDR3 DNA is TGTGCCAGCAGTTTGAGGGACATCGGCTACGAGCAGTACTTC. Translating it yields CASSLRDIGYEQYF. The chain recombines TRBV12-3 or TRBV12-4 with TRBJ2-7; TRBD1 is a possible D gene (6 bases). The germline V and J ends were trimmed by 3 bases and 3 bases, with 12 bases remaining between them. The CDR3 covers 14 residues.

The chain employs TRBV18 and TRBJ2-3, with TRBD2 matching over 7 bases. This CDR3 comprises 18 residues. Looked up from germline, CDR1 is KGHSH and CDR2 is LQKENI. V was clipped by 1 base and J by 2 bases; unmatched bases: 12. The CDR3 is CASSPLGVAAGNTDTQYF. The DNA for the CDR3 is TGTGCCAGCTCACCACTCGGCGTCGCAGCGGGGAACACAGATACGCAGTATTTT.

In its sample, this clonotype was seen many times. An end of the junction does not agree with germline; a read error may underlie this. The rearrangement uses TRBV5-1 and TRBJ1-1; 8 bases fit TRBD1. The CDR3 runs to 15 residues. Germline CDR1 reads SGHRS; CDR2 reads YFSETQ. This CDR3 reads CASSLGTGGNTEAFF. The DNA for the CDR3 is TGTGCCAGCAGTTTAGGGACAGGCGGGAACACTGAAGCTTTCTTT. Based on the CDR3 plus reference TRBV5-1 and TRBJ1-1, the full variable domain is KAGVTQTPRYLIKTRGQQVTLSCSPISGHRSVSWYQQTPGQGLQFLFEYFSETQRNKGNFPGRFSGRQFSNSRSEMNVSTLELGDSALYLCASSLGTGGNTEAFFGQGTRLTVV.

In its sample, this clonotype was seen many times. Because the CDR3's place on the DNA is in doubt, the DNA is left out and the CDR3 is given as listed by TCRdb. This chain links TRBV27 with TRBJ1-1; the D call TRBD1 from the table was never checked on the DNA. A total of 13 residues make up the CDR3, ends included. CDR1 MNHEY and CDR2 SMNVEV come from the germline V gene (reference sequence). CDR3 in amino acids: CASSFFGQAEAFF.

Concerning this clonotype: A much larger clone sits a single nucleotide away, making a read error possible. The rearrangement uses TRBV6-1 and TRBJ2-3; D is possibly TRBD2 (5 bases). Trimming took 0 bases from V and 4 from J, leaving 14 bases between them. Per the germline V gene, CDR1 is MNHNS and CDR2 is SASEGT. The CDR3 is made up of 16 amino acids. The CDR3, as DNA: TGTGCCAGCAGTGAAGCGGACGGATCTAGCTCAGATACGCAGTATTTT. Translating gives CASSEADGSSSDTQYF.